The 27 T cell receptor beta chains in this list originate from one sample, sequenced in a study of beta chain features in type 1 diabetes. cDNA synthesis used the whole RNA isolate, giving expressed TCRB sequences. Here immunoSEQ multiplex PCR was the method, and the copy in TCRdb shows in-frame clones only, minus some. The sample consists of 900,000 or so clones, 17% of them appearing once. Sample: naive CD4+ T cells from blood. The receptors originated from a young woman in good health.

The chain employs TRBV19 and TRBJ2-3, with 7 bases fitting TRBD2. This CDR3 spans 15 amino acids. V lost 7 bases, J lost 1 base, and 8 bases stayed unmatched. Germline V gives CDR1 LNHDA, CDR2 SQIVND (reference sequence). The CDR3 sequence is CASKLAGYRTDTQYF. The CDR3 coding sequence is TGTGCCAGTAAATTAGCGGGCTACCGCACAGATACGCAGTATTTT.

The sample holds a few counts of this clone. CDR3: CASSFGGTRRRETQYF. The CDR3 region has the DNA TGTGCCAGCAGCTTTGGGGGTACTCGCCGTAGAGAGACCCAGTACTTC. J is TRBJ2-5 and V is TRBV7-2, with D perhaps TRBD1 or TRBD2 (5 bases each). The CDR3 has 16 amino acids. Germline V gene lookup returns CDR1 SGHTA and CDR2 FQGNSA. Trimming removed 3 bases from V and 4 bases from J, with 18 bases in between.

As concerns this clone: At the DNA level, this CDR3 is encoded by other sequences in the same sample as well. The CDR3 bases are TGTGCCAGCAGCTTAGTCAGGGGTTCCGGCTACACCTTC. This translates into CASSLVRGSGYTF. V and J are TRBV11-2 and TRBJ1-2; D perhaps matches TRBD1 (6 bases). Trimming left V 1 base short and J 8 bases short, with 11 bases between. Germline V gene sequence: CDR1 SGHAT, CDR2 FQNNGV. There are 13 residues in the CDR3. The entire variable domain, with the rest obtained from reference TRBV11-2 and TRBJ1-2, is as follows: EAGVAQSPRYKIIEKRQSVAFWCNPISGHATLYWYQQILGQGPKLLIQFQNNGVVDDSQLPKDRFSAERLKGVDSTLKIQPAKLEDSAVYLCASSLVRGSGYTFGSGTRLTVV.

The chain uses TRBV7-2 and TRBJ2-4, with 9 bases aligning to TRBD1. Germline-derived CDR1 and CDR2 are SGHTA and FQGNSA. After removal of 2 bases from V and 5 bases from J, the junction contained 13 bases not matched to a gene. The CDR3 is 18 residues long. This chain's CDR3 is CASSLSGAPGQGENIQYF. CDR3 sequence (DNA): TGTGCCAGCAGCTTATCCGGGGCCCCGGGACAGGGCGAAAACATTCAGTACTTC.

The CDR3 here is CASTPLGGGSSTEAFF. The CDR3 DNA follows: TGTGCCAGCACTCCTCTTGGAGGGGGCTCGAGCACTGAAGCTTTCTTT. V is TRBV28 and J is TRBJ1-1; 7 bases match TRBD1. Germline CDR1 reads MDHEN; CDR2 reads SYDVKM. CDR3 length: 16 residues. J lost 4 bases, V lost 7 bases, and 15 bases had no gene match.

This clone occurred a few times. The V call is TRBV13, the J call TRBJ2-3, with D possibly TRBD1 on 5 matching bases. The CDR3 length is 12 residues. V was cut by 5 bases and J by 10 bases, with 13 bases left in between. Germline V gene lookup returns CDR1 PRHDT and CDR2 FYEKMQ (reference sequence). CDR3 sequence reads: CASSVRDGSQYF. CDR3 in DNA: TGTGCCAGCAGCGTCAGGGATGGATCGCAGTATTTT.

The chain recombines TRBV7-9 with TRBJ2-5, with 8 bases aligning to TRBD1. The V segment lost 0 bases and the J segment 2 bases; nucleotides outside the gene matches: 5. Germline V gene lookup returns CDR1 SEHNR and CDR2 FQNEAQ (reference sequence). The CDR3 extends over 16 amino acids. The CDR3 here is CASSLAGTGYQETQYF. The CDR3 DNA reads TGTGCCAGCAGCTTAGCTGGGACAGGCTATCAAGAGACCCAGTACTTC.

The chain carries TRBV27 and TRBJ2-1; tentative D call: TRBD2 (5 bases). This CDR3 has 14 amino acids. Trimming removed 7 bases at V and 0 bases at J, with 10 bases between. The V gene's germline CDR1 is MNHEY and CDR2 SMNVEV (reference sequence). As DNA, the CDR3 is TGTGCCAGCACGCAGCGGTTCTCCTACAATGAGCAGTTCTTC. Translating gives CASTQRFSYNEQFF.

This clone has a handful of counts. The CDR3 is CASSYGGYQPQHF. The CDR3 region has the DNA TGTGCCAGCAGTTACGGTGGTTATCAGCCCCAGCATTTT. This chain uses TRBV28 with TRBJ1-5; D is uncertain. In germline, CDR1 is MDHEN, CDR2 SYDVKM. Trimming shortened V by 4 bases and J by 5 bases, and 9 bases separated the two germline ends. This CDR3 has 13 amino acids.

This clone has a handful of counts. Other DNA sequences from this sample encode an identical CDR3 as well. This chain's CDR3 is CASSVLAGSSYNEQFF. The CDR3 DNA follows: TGTGCCAGCAGCGTGCTAGCGGGAAGCTCCTACAATGAGCAGTTCTTC. The chain combines TRBV9 with TRBJ2-1, with TRBD2 matching over 9 bases. CDR3 length: 16 residues. V was pared by 2 bases and J by 0 bases, with 3 bases of the junction left unmatched. Germline-derived CDR1 and CDR2 are SGDLS and YYNGEE.

The chain joins TRBV6-5 to TRBJ1-5, with D possibly TRBD1 on 5 matching bases. The germline CDR1 and CDR2 sequences are MNHEY and SVGAGI. The CDR3 is 14 amino acids. Trimming took 5 bases from V and 5 from J, leaving 13 bases between them. The CDR3 protein is CASSPAGRDQPQHF. CDR3 nucleotide sequence: TGTGCCAGCAGTCCCGCGGGACGCGATCAGCCCCAGCATTTT.

A few counts support this clone. The CDR3, as DNA: TGTGCCAGCAGTTCCCCGGACAGGGGGCGAGTACGTGAAAAACTGTTTTTT. Its protein product is CASSSPDRGRVREKLFF. The chain carries TRBV27 and TRBJ1-4, with TRBD1 matching 11 bases. The CDR3 has 17 residues. The J segment lost 7 bases and the V segment lost 4 bases, leaving 11 bases of the junction unmatched. Germline values: CDR1 MNHEY, CDR2 SMNVEV (reference sequence).

The chain employs TRBV15 and TRBJ2-3; 9 positions match TRBD2. The CDR3 consists of 15 residues. V lost 4 bases, J lost 1 base, and 3 bases stayed unmatched. Per the germline V gene, CDR1 is LNHNV and CDR2 is YYDKDF (reference sequence). In DNA, the CDR3 is TGTGCCACCAGCACCCGGACTAGCGGCACAGATACGCAGTATTTT. Translation gives CATSTRTSGTDTQYF.

This clone appeared a few times. The chain joins TRBV18 to TRBJ1-2; perhaps TRBD1 as D (5 bases). This CDR3 has 14 amino acids. The germline V gene encodes CDR1 KGHSH and CDR2 LQKENI. V lost 3 bases and J 3 bases, leaving 11 bases between the germline ends. In DNA, the CDR3 is TGTGCCAGCTCACCGCAAAGACAGCACTATGGCTACACCTTC. Residues: CASSPQRQHYGYTF.

The CDR3 nucleotides read TGTGCCAGTTCCAGACTAGTCGGCGACGCCAAAAACATTCAGTACTTC. Residues: CASSRLVGDAKNIQYF. J is TRBJ2-4 and V is TRBV18; D perhaps matches TRBD2 (6 bases). Per the germline V gene, CDR1 is KGHSH and CDR2 is LQKENI. The CDR3 spans 16 residues. Trimming cost V 9 bases and J 1 base, with 19 bases left between them.

The chain couples TRBV10-3 to TRBJ2-3; TRBD2 agrees at 12 bases. The CDR3 sequence is 18 residues long. The germline V gene has CDR1 ENHRY and CDR2 SYGVKD. V was pared by 4 bases and J by 1 base, with 9 bases of the junction left unmatched. CDR3 nucleotide sequence: TGTGCCATCAGTGCTGCTAGCGGGAGGGCCTTAGGCACAGATACGCAGTATTTT. Translated, it gives CAISAASGRALGTDTQYF.

The V gene is TRBV5-5, the J gene TRBJ2-7; 9 bases agree with TRBD1. V trimming: 3 bases; J trimming: 9 bases; junction bases outside the gene matches: 7. The CDR3 contains 13 residues. Germline CDR1 reads SGHKS; CDR2 reads YYEKEE (reference sequence). This CDR3 is CASSSGQGKGQYF. The CDR3 DNA is TGTGCCAGCAGCTCGGGACAGGGTAAGGGGCAGTACTTC.

V and J are TRBV2 and TRBJ1-1; D may be TRBD1 (6 bases). This CDR3 contains 13 residues. CDR1 is SNHLY, CDR2 FYNNEI, per germline. The V and J ends lost 6 bases and 5 bases respectively, with 13 bases between them. The CDR3 loop is CASSRGVWTEAFF. CDR3 sequence (DNA): TGTGCCAGCAGCAGGGGAGTATGGACTGAAGCTTTCTTT.

In its sample, this clone was seen a few times. V and J are TRBV6-6 and TRBJ1-1; maybe TRBD1 (5 bases). Germline V gives CDR1 MNHNY, CDR2 SVGAGI (reference sequence). V lost 4 bases to trimming and J lost 2 bases, with 8 bases between them. CDR3 length: 13 residues. As DNA, the CDR3 is TGTGCCAGCAGTTTTGACAGCAACACTGAAGCTTTCTTT. As protein: CASSFDSNTEAFF.

J is TRBJ2-7 and V is TRBV25-1, with D tentatively TRBD2 (7 bases). Germline V gives CDR1 MGHDK, CDR2 SYGVNS. The CDR3 is 14 residues long. The V gene lost 6 bases and the J gene lost 2 bases, with 14 bases spanning the gap. CDR3 DNA sequence: TGTGCCAGCAGAAGGGGGGAGGGAACCTACGAGCAGTACTTC. Protein sequence: CASRRGEGTYEQYF.

In this sample, this clone turned up many times. The rearrangement uses TRBV10-3 and TRBJ2-7; TRBD2 agrees at 14 bases. With 6 bases clipped from V and 7 bases from J, the junction kept 5 bases outside the gene matches. This CDR3 spans 14 amino acids. Germline V CDR1 and CDR2: ENHRY, SYGVKD. CDR3 nucleotides: TGTGCCATCAGGCCGGGACTAGCGGGAGTTGAGCAGTACTTC. This codes for CAIRPGLAGVEQYF.

The chain combines TRBV7-9 with TRBJ2-5; 8 positions agree with TRBD1. The CDR3 loop spans 16 amino acids. CDR1 and CDR2 from the germline V gene are SEHNR and FQNEAQ (reference sequence). V was clipped by 5 bases and J by 2 bases; unmatched bases: 10. Here the CDR3 reads CASSGQGWSNQETQYF. In DNA form, the CDR3 reads TGTGCCAGCAGCGGACAGGGATGGAGTAATCAAGAGACCCAGTACTTC. The variable domain in full, with the rest retrieved from reference TRBV7-9 and TRBJ2-5, is DTGVSQNPRHKITKRGQNVTFRCDPISEHNRLYWYRQTLGQGPEFLTYFQNEAQLEKSRLLSDRFSAERPKGSFSTLEIQRTEQGDSAMYLCASSGQGWSNQETQYFGPGTRLLVL.

This clone has a handful of counts. The same CDR3 arises from other DNA sequences in this sample as well. This chain joins TRBV7-2 and TRBJ2-3; tentative D call: TRBD1 (6 bases). Germline values: CDR1 SGHTA, CDR2 FQGNSA. The CDR3 has 15 amino acids. V dropped 1 base and J dropped 1 base, with 9 bases sitting between them. CDR3: CASSLGGHGTDTQYF. The CDR3 DNA is TGTGCCAGCAGCTTAGGGGGGCATGGCACAGATACGCAGTATTTT.

The chain is built from TRBV7-9 and TRBJ1-5, with a possible D match to TRBD1 (5 bases). The V gene's germline CDR1 is SEHNR and CDR2 FQNEAQ (reference sequence). V dropped 4 bases and J dropped 0 bases, with 16 bases sitting between them. The CDR3 contains 17 residues. The CDR3 DNA is TGTGCCAGCAGCTCAGCCGACAGTCGGTATAGCAATCAGCCCCAGCATTTT. Its translation: CASSSADSRYSNQPQHF.

The chain's CDR3 is CASENLVGQAPSGANVLTF. In nucleotides, the CDR3 is TGTGCCAGCGAGAATCTAGTAGGCCAGGCCCCCTCTGGGGCCAACGTCCTGACTTTC. The J gene is TRBJ2-6, the V gene TRBV28; D is unclear. The ends were cut back, 8 bases at V and 0 bases at J, with 23 bases in the middle. Germline values: CDR1 MDHEN, CDR2 SYDVKM. The CDR3 is 19 amino acids.

This clone has just a few counts. The chain combines TRBV14 with TRBJ2-5; no reliable D call. Germline V gene sequence: CDR1 SGHDN, CDR2 FVKESK. This CDR3 comprises 15 residues. Trimming removed 2 bases at V and 4 bases at J, with 14 bases between. CDR3 loop: CASSQRRGHGETQYF. CDR3 in DNA: TGTGCCAGCAGCCAAAGACGTGGTCACGGAGAGACCCAGTACTTC.

This sequence joins TRBV20-1 and TRBJ2-1; D gene uncertain. The CDR3 loop spans 11 amino acids. Trimming took off 8 bases at V and 1 base at J, with 6 bases between the two ends. Germline CDR1 reads DFQATT; CDR2 reads SNEGSKA (reference sequence). CDR3 bases: TGCAGTAGCCTGTCCTACAATGAGCAGTTCTTC. It translates to CSSLSYNEQFF.